Each of the 27 T cell receptor beta chains below was sequenced from the same sample in a study of CD8 T cells in ankylosing spondylitis. These receptors have no known antigen. Study-level findings and limits: Among TCR beta sequences, a motif of eight highly homologous variants appeared characteristic of ankylosing spondylitis blood.

From the 5' RACE reads, TCRdb called clonotypes with MiXCR, one entry per CDR3 protein. Of some 800,000 distinct CDR3 sequences listed, about 11% were seen once; the top ten hold 0.51%. Sequencing used blood, either unsorted or a sorted T cell fraction (not recorded which). The receptors derive from a male donor with ankylosing spondylitis.

This clonotype was observed a handful of times. The chain combines TRBV9 with TRBJ1-4; D is ambiguous. CDR3 size: 14 residues. V dropped 0 bases and J dropped 14 bases, with 17 bases sitting between them. Germline-derived CDR1 and CDR2 are SGDLS and YYNGEE. The CDR3 DNA follows: TGTGCCAGCAGCGTAGAACCAAACCCGTTCCGTCTGTTTTTT. Its translation: CASSVEPNPFRLFF.

V and J are TRBV6-1 and TRBJ2-1; D remains unclear. V was pared by 3 bases and J by 14 bases, with 11 bases between. This CDR3 has 11 residues. CDR1 MNHNS and CDR2 SASEGT come from the germline V gene. CDR3 amino acids: CASSELGRKFF. CDR3 coding DNA: TGTGCCAGCAGTGAGCTCGGAAGGAAGTTCTTC.

This chain links TRBV20-1 with TRBJ2-5; 13 bases align to TRBD2. This CDR3 comprises 16 residues. V lost 6 bases to trimming and J lost 5 bases; unmatched junction nucleotides: 12. The germline V gene encodes CDR1 DFQATT and CDR2 SNEGSKA (reference sequence). As DNA, the CDR3 is TGCAGTGCGATTGGACTAGCGGGAGAGATCGGCGAGACCCAGTACTTC. Its protein product is CSAIGLAGEIGETQYF.

The J gene is TRBJ2-7, the V gene TRBV20-1; possibly TRBD2 for D (5 bases). CDR3 length equals 13 residues. Trimming pared 6 bases from V and 3 bases from J, leaving 15 bases between. Germline CDR1 DFQATT, CDR2 SNEGSKA (reference sequence). The CDR3 region is CSARPDWNYEQYF. Here the CDR3 DNA reads TGCAGTGCCCGCCCGGACTGGAACTACGAGCAGTACTTC.

The chain joins TRBV10-1 to TRBJ2-1, with 10 bases matching TRBD2. The CDR3 runs 15 residues. Germline CDR1 WNHNN, CDR2 SYGVQD (reference sequence). Trimming removed 2 bases from V and 7 bases from J; junction bases left unmatched: 5. As DNA, the CDR3 is TGCGCCAGCAGTGAGCCCGGGACTAGCGCAAATGAGCAGTTCTTC. The encoded protein is CASSEPGTSANEQFF.

This clonotype has ten or more counts. The genes are TRBV6-2 or TRBV6-3 and TRBJ2-1; 8 bases agree with TRBD1. Germline assignment: CDR1 MNHEY and CDR2 SVGEGT. Trimming took 8 bases from V and 0 from J; bases not matched to a gene: 12. The CDR3 is 17 amino acids. CDR3 DNA: TGTGCCAGCGGCAGACAGGGGCGCTGGAGCTCCTACAATGAGCAGTTCTTC. As protein: CASGRQGRWSSYNEQFF.

This clonotype has only a few counts. The CDR3 loop is CASSTLNRGRSNEKLFF. Written as DNA, the CDR3 is TGTGCCAGCAGCACACTAAACAGGGGGCGATCTAATGAAAAACTGTTTTTT. This chain uses TRBV7-2 with TRBJ1-4, with 9 nucleotides matching TRBD1. This CDR3 is 17 amino acids long. Germline-derived CDR1 and CDR2 are SGHTA and FQGNSA. V shed 5 bases and J 3 bases; nucleotides not matched to a gene: 10.

This clonotype has a handful of counts. CDR3: CASSSQMWTNEKLFF. The CDR3 bases are TGTGCCAGCAGCTCCCAGATGTGGACTAATGAAAAACTGTTTTTT. The chain has TRBV11-2 and TRBJ1-4; D not resolved. The germline gives CDR1 SGHAT, CDR2 FQNNGV. V dropped 4 bases and J dropped 2 bases, with 11 bases sitting between them. CDR3 length equals 15 residues.

Many counts were recorded for this clonotype. The chain recombines TRBV5-1 with TRBJ1-4, with 7 nucleotides matching TRBD1. Germline loops: CDR1 SGHRS, CDR2 YFSETQ. The CDR3 contains 15 residues. J lost 4 bases, V lost 3 bases, and 6 bases had no gene match. Here the CDR3 DNA reads TGCGCCAGCAGCTCTGAGGGGGCAGATAATGAAAAACTGTTTTTT. Encoded protein: CASSSEGADNEKLFF.

The chain uses TRBV11-1 and TRBJ2-7; D might be TRBD1 (5 bases). The V and J ends lost 7 bases and 2 bases respectively, with 18 bases between them. This CDR3 contains 15 residues. The germline CDR1 and CDR2 sequences are SGHAT and FQDESV (reference sequence). The CDR3 DNA sequence: TGTGCCAGCACCCGGTCCCGAGACAGCACCTACGAGCAGTACTTC. This codes for CASTRSRDSTYEQYF. Supplemented by reference TRBV11-1 and TRBJ2-7, the full variable domain reads EAEVAQSPRYKITEKSQAVAFWCDPISGHATLYWYRQILGQGPELLVQFQDESVVDDSQLPKDRFSAERLKGVDSTLKIQPAELGDSAMYLCASTRSRDSTYEQYFGPGTRLTVT.

The CDR3 loop reads CASSFWGGSGGEQFF. CDR3 in DNA: TGTGCCAGCAGTTTTTGGGGGGGCTCCGGCGGTGAGCAGTTCTTC. The chain has TRBV12-3 or TRBV12-4 and TRBJ2-1, with a tentative D call TRBD2 (7 bases). This CDR3 contains 15 residues. V gave up 3 bases and J gave up 9 bases, with 18 bases separating them.

This clonotype was seen more than once but under ten times. The gene calls are TRBV10-3 and TRBJ2-1; the match to TRBD2 covers 10 bases. Germline values: CDR1 ENHRY, CDR2 SYGVKD. J lost 0 bases, V lost 6 bases, and 11 bases had no gene match. The CDR3 extends over 18 amino acids. The chain's CDR3 is CAIRALAGDYSSYNEQFF. CDR3 DNA sequence: TGTGCCATCAGGGCCCTAGCGGGAGACTACTCCTCCTACAATGAGCAGTTCTTC.

The chain's CDR3 is CASSLAREVNYEQYF. The CDR3 DNA follows: TGTGCCAGCAGCTTAGCCAGGGAGGTAAATTACGAGCAGTACTTC. V usage is TRBV7-2 and J usage is TRBJ2-7; possible D gene TRBD2, 6 bases. V shed 0 bases and J shed 4 bases, with 13 bases lying between them. In germline, CDR1 is SGHTA, CDR2 FQGNSA. CDR3 length: 15 amino acids.

This clonotype was counted at least ten times. The chain carries TRBV29-1 and TRBJ1-1, with 9 nucleotides matching TRBD1. The CDR3 runs to 12 residues. Germline V gives CDR1 SQVTM, CDR2 ANQGSEA. The ends lost 3 bases at V and 10 bases at J; junction bases unmatched: 6. The CDR3 sequence: CSVDVGQGRAFF. The CDR3 DNA is TGCAGCGTTGATGTTGGACAGGGGAGAGCTTTCTTT.

This clonotype has a handful of counts. The chain has TRBV5-1 and TRBJ2-3; 9 nucleotides agree with TRBD2. This CDR3 is built from 17 residues. Losses at the gene ends were 3 bases for V and 2 bases for J; bases not matched to a gene: 10. CDR1 is SGHRS and CDR2 is YFSETQ in the germline V gene. The CDR3 DNA reads as TGCGCCAGCAGCTGGGCCCCTCTAGCGGGGAACACAGATACGCAGTATTTT. This sequence encodes CASSWAPLAGNTDTQYF.

This chain connects TRBV7-2 to TRBJ1-1, with TRBD1 as a possible D gene (5 bases). The CDR3 length is 15 residues. Trimming removed 5 bases from V and 1 base from J, with 14 bases in between. From germline, CDR1 is SGHTA and CDR2 FQGNSA. CDR3 amino acids: CASSPDRQRNTEAFF. Here the CDR3 DNA reads TGTGCCAGCAGCCCCGATCGACAGAGGAACACTGAAGCTTTCTTT. Complete variable domain (other parts from reference TRBV7-2 and TRBJ1-1): GAGVSQSPSNKVTEKGKDVELRCDPISGHTALYWYRQSLGQGLEFLIYFQGNSAPDKSGLPSDRFSAERTGGSVSTLTIQRTQQEDSAVYLCASSPDRQRNTEAFFGQGTRLTVV.

This clonotype was found a few times. This chain joins TRBV7-9 and TRBJ2-7; maybe TRBD1 (5 bases). The CDR3 is 14 amino acids. Deletions cut 4 bases from V and 3 bases from J, with 13 bases between. In germline, CDR1 is SEHNR, CDR2 FQNEAQ (reference sequence). CDR3 in amino acids: CASSSWAGLYEQYF. CDR3 nucleotides: TGTGCCAGCAGCTCCTGGGCAGGGCTCTACGAGCAGTACTTC.

This clonotype was recorded a few times. The CDR3 sequence: CASSQLAGGQGEQFF. The DNA of the CDR3 is TGTGCCAGCAGTCAACTAGCGGGAGGGCAAGGTGAGCAGTTCTTC. V is TRBV27 and J is TRBJ2-1, with TRBD2 matching over 13 bases. The CDR3 runs 15 residues. Unmatched junction bases numbered 7, after V lost 5 bases and J lost 9 bases. Germline V gives CDR1 MNHEY, CDR2 SMNVEV (reference sequence).

This clonotype was counted at least ten times. This chain joins TRBV7-2 and TRBJ1-1; TRBD1 might be the D (6 bases). Germline V CDR1 and CDR2: SGHTA, FQGNSA. The CDR3 is made up of 14 amino acids. V lost 1 base, J lost 8 bases, and 14 bases lay in between. CDR3 protein: CASSLDGGDREAFF. CDR3 nucleotides: TGTGCCAGCAGCTTAGACGGGGGAGACAGGGAAGCTTTCTTT.

Many counts were recorded for this clonotype. This chain connects TRBV20-1 to TRBJ2-3, with D possibly being TRBD2 (6 bases). Trimming stripped 0 bases from V and 3 bases from J, with 7 bases between. The CDR3 covers 13 residues. Germline assignment: CDR1 DFQATT and CDR2 SNEGSKA (reference sequence). The CDR3 region is CSARDSGTDTQYF. CDR3 DNA: TGCAGTGCTAGAGATAGCGGAACAGATACGCAGTATTTT.

The J gene is TRBJ1-2, the V gene TRBV7-2; D unclear. The germline V gene encodes CDR1 SGHTA and CDR2 FQGNSA. Trimming stripped 1 base from V and 7 bases from J, with 16 bases between. The CDR3 length is 15 residues. The CDR3 protein is CASSLDKEWRSGYTF. CDR3 nucleotides: TGTGCCAGCAGCTTAGACAAGGAGTGGAGAAGTGGCTACACCTTC.

This clonotype was found a few times. This chain links TRBV6-5 with TRBJ2-7; D unclear. CDR3 length: 13 amino acids. V was shortened by 4 bases and J by 3 bases, with 10 bases between the two germline ends. Germline V gene data show CDR1 as MNHEY and CDR2 as SVGAGI. CDR3 in DNA: TGTGCCAGCAGTTCCCAAGATGGCTACGAGCAGTACTTC. Residues: CASSSQDGYEQYF.

This clonotype was observed at least ten times. The gene calls are TRBV20-1 and TRBJ2-3; D is perhaps TRBD2 (6 bases). This CDR3 contains 16 residues. Germline values: CDR1 DFQATT, CDR2 SNEGSKA (reference sequence). The germline V and J ends were trimmed by 1 base and 4 bases, with 18 bases remaining between them. This chain's CDR3 is CSARVKGGFTSDTQYF. CDR3 nucleotides: TGCAGTGCTAGAGTCAAGGGAGGATTCACATCAGATACGCAGTATTTT.

The chain carries TRBV28 and TRBJ2-3; 9 positions match TRBD2. The length of the CDR3 is 18 residues. Germline values: CDR1 MDHEN, CDR2 SYDVKM. The trim removed 5 bases at V and 2 bases at J, leaving 14 bases unmatched. For the CDR3, the DNA is TGTGCCAGCAGTACACCCCTCGGCGGGGGGGGTATCACAGATACGCAGTATTTT. This translates into CASSTPLGGGGITDTQYF.

In this sample, this clonotype turned up many times. The chain has TRBV12-3 or TRBV12-4 and TRBJ1-2; D is possibly TRBD1 (5 bases). Between the trimmed V and J ends, which lost 2 bases and 1 base, there was a span of 5 bases. This CDR3 is 13 amino acids long. CDR3 bases: TGTGCCAGCAGTTTAAGGGGTAACTATGGCTACACCTTC. Protein sequence: CASSLRGNYGYTF.

This clonotype has only a few counts. The chain recombines TRBV7-2 with TRBJ1-2; TRBD1 aligns across 11 bases. CDR3 length equals 16 residues. V dropped 5 bases and J dropped 8; count of bases not matched to a gene: 13. Germline values: CDR1 SGHTA, CDR2 FQGNSA. CDR3 sequence: CASSRNPGTGGQGYTF. In DNA form, the CDR3 reads TGTGCCAGCAGCCGAAACCCCGGGACAGGGGGGCAAGGCTACACCTTC.

This clonotype was seen at least ten times. For the CDR3, the DNA is TGCAGCGTTGCCTGGGCGGGTGGGGAAGCTTTCTTT. Translating gives CSVAWAGGEAFF. The chain combines TRBV29-1 with TRBJ1-1, with no clear D. CDR1 and CDR2 (germline): SQVTM, ANQGSEA. CDR3 length: 12 residues. The V and J ends lost 4 bases and 8 bases respectively, with 14 bases between them.